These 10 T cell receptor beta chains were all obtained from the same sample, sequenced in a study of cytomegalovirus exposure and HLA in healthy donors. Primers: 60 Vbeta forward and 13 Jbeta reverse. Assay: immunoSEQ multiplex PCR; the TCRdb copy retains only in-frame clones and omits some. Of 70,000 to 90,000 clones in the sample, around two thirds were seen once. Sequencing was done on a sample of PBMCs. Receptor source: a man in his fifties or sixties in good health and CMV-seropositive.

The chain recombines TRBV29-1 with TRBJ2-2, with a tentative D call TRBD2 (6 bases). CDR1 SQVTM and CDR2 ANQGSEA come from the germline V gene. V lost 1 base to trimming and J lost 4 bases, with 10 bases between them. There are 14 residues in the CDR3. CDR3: CSVEGAGSTGELFF. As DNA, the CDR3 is TGCAGCGTTGAAGGAGCGGGTTCCACCGGGGAGCTGTTTTTT.

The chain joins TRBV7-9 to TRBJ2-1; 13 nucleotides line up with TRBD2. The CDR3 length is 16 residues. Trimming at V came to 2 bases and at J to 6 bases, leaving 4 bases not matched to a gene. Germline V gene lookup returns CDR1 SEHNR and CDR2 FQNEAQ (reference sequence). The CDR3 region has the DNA TGTGCCAGCAGCTTACAGGGGACTAGCGGGACCAATGAGCAGTTCTTC. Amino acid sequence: CASSLQGTSGTNEQFF.

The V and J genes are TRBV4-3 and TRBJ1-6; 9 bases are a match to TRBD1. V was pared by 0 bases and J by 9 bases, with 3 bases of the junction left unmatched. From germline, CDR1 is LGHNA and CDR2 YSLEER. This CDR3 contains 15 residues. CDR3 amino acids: CASSQDTGGGSPLHF. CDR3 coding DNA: TGCGCCAGCAGCCAAGATACAGGGGGCGGTTCACCCCTCCACTTT.

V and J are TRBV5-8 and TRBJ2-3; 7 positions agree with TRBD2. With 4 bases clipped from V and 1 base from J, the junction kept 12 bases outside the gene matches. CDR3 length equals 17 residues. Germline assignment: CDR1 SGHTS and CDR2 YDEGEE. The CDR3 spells CASSRPKWTRGTDTQYF. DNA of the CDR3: TGTGCCAGCAGCCGCCCTAAATGGACTAGGGGCACAGATACGCAGTATTTT.

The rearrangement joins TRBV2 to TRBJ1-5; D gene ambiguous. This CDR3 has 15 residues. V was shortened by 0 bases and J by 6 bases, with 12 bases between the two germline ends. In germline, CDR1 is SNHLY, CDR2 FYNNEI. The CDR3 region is CASSEARHPIQPQHF. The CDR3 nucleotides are TGTGCCAGCAGTGAAGCAAGACACCCGATTCAGCCCCAGCATTTT.

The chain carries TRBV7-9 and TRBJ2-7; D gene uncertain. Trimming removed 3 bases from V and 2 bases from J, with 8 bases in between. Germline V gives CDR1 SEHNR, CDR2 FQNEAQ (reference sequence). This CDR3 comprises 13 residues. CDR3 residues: CASSLSLTYEQYF. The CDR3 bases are TGTGCCAGCAGCTTGAGTCTGACCTACGAGCAGTACTTC.

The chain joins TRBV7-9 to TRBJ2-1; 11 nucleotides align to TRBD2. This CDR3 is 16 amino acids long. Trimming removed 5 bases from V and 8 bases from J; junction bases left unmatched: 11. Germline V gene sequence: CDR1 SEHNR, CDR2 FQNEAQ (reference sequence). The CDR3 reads CASSPSGGPFPDEQFF. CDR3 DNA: TGTGCCAGCAGCCCTAGCGGGGGGCCGTTCCCCGATGAGCAGTTCTTC.

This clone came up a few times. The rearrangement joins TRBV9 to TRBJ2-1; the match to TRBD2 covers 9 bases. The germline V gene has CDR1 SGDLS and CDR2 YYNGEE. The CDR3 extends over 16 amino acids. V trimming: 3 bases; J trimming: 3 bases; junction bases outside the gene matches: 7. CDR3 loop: CASSARASGNYNEQFF. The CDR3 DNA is TGTGCCAGCAGCGCCCGCGCTAGCGGGAACTACAATGAGCAGTTCTTC.

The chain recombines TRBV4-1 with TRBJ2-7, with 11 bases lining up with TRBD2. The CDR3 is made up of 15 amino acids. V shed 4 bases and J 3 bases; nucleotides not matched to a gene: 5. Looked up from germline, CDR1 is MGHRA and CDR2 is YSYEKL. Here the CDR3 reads CASSLGTSGNYEQYF. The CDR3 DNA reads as TGCGCCAGCAGCCTTGGGACTAGCGGAAACTACGAGCAGTACTTC.

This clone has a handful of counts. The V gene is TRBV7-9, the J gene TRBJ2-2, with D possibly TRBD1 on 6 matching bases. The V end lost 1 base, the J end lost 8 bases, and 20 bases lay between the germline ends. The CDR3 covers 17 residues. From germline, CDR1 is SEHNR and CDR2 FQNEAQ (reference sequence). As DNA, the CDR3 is TGTGCCAGCAGCTTAGGGGACACATACCGATATTCAGGGGAGCTGTTTTTT. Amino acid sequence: CASSLGDTYRYSGELFF.